This note documents a single TCR beta chain sequence. Per the authors' pipeline: Amplified reference gene primers provided the basis for estimating nucleated cell counts. Sequencing used immunoSEQ multiplex PCR; TCRdb keeps in-frame clones, though not all of them. D and trimming come from the DNA, and the V and J calls and clone size come from that table. This table holds over 250,000 clones, approximately 90% found once. The data derive from a study of blood T cell repertoires in COVID-19. Overall study context: COVID-19 samples, acute and convalescent, were from the United States, Italy and Spain. The analysed material was cDNA or gDNA that came from T cells, B-cell-depleted T cells, or PBMCs.

The V gene lost 8 bases and the J gene lost 8 bases, with 19 bases spanning the gap. The CDR3 extends over 14 amino acids. In germline, CDR1 is SNHLY, CDR2 FYNNEI. Sequenced: peripheral blood. This receptor was taken from a woman in her 40s who had recovered from COVID-19. The V call is TRBV2, the J call TRBJ2-1, with D perhaps matching TRBD2 (6 bases). The CDR3 loop is CASGEPGLKDEQFF. The CDR3 DNA reads TGTGCCAGCGGGGAACCGGGACTCAAGGATGAGCAGTTCTTC.